This TCR beta chain was recorded in a study of T cell responses to AZD1222 COVID-19 vaccine. The CDR3 runs to 15 residues. The trim removed 6 bases at V and 2 bases at J, leaving 6 bases unmatched. The germline gives CDR1 MDHEN, CDR2 SYDVKM. Sequencing was performed with immunoSEQ multiplex PCR; in TCRdb, only in-frame clones are kept and a portion is missing. Among 97,000 or so clones listed, 80% to 85% were seen once. Sample: peripheral blood, taken on day 0 of AZD1222 vaccination. The rearrangement links TRBV28 to TRBJ2-7, with 11 bases fitting TRBD2. The sequence was collected from an adult in good health. DNA of the CDR3: TGTGCCAGCAGCCCAGGGACTAGCGGAACCTACGAGCAGTACTTC. Its protein product is CASSPGTSGTYEQYF.